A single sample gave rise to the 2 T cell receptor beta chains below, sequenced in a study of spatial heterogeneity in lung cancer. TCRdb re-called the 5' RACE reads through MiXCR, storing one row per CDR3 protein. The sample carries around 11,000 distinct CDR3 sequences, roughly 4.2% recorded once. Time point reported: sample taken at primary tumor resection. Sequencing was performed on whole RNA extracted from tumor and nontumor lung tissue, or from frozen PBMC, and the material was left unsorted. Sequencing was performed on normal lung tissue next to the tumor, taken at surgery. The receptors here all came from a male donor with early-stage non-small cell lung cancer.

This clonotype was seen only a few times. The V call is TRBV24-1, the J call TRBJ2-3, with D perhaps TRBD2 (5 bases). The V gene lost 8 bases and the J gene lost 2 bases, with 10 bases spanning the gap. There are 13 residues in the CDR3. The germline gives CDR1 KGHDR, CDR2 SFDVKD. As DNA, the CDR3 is TGTGCCACCACCCGAGGGCTCACAGATACGCAGTATTTT. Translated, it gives CATTRGLTDTQYF.

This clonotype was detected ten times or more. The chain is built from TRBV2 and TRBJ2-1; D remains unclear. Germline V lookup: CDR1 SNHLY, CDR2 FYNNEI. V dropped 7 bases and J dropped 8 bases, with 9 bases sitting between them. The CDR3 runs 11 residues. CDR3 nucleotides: TGTGCCAGCAATAGAGGCTATGAGCAGTTCTTC. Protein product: CASNRGYEQFF.